This T cell receptor (beta chain) was observed in a study of CD8 T cells in ankylosing spondylitis. This clonotype showed up just a few times. Its target is unknown. TCRdb analysed the 5' RACE reads with MiXCR anew, one entry per CDR3 protein. The sample has 200,000 to 250,000 distinct CDR3 sequences; more than 25% are singletons. Findings and caveats of the study: Seemingly characteristic of ankylosing spondylitis blood was a TCR beta motif consisting of 7 or 8 highly homologous variants.

The origin of this receptor is a male donor with ankylosing spondylitis or in good health (not recorded which). Sequencing was performed on blood, either unsorted or a sorted T cell fraction (not recorded which).

The CDR3 reads CASSDEVGTDTQYF. DNA of the CDR3: TGTGCCAGCAGTGACGAGGTCGGCACAGATACGCAGTATTTT. This chain connects TRBV6-4 to TRBJ2-3, with D unresolved. Germline V gene sequence: CDR1 MRHNA, CDR2 SNTAGT. Trimming left V 2 bases short and J 1 base short, with 7 bases between. This CDR3 contains 14 residues.